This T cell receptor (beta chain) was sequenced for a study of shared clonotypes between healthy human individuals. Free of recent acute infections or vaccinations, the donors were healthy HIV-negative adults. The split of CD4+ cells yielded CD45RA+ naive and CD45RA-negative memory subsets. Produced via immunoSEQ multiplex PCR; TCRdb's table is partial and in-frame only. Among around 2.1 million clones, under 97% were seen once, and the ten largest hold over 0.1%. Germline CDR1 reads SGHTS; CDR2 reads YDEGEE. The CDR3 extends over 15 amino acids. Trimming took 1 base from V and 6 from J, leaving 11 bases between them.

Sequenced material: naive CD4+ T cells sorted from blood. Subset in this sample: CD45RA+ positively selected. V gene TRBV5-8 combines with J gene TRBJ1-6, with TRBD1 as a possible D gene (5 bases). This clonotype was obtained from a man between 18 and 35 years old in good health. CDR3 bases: TGTGCCAGCAGCTTGACGGGACGGTCTAATTCACCCCTCCACTTT. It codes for CASSLTGRSNSPLHF.